Each of the 25 T cell receptor beta chains below was sequenced from the same sample in a study of blood T cell repertoires in COVID-19 (dated by TCRdb to the early 2020s). Library construction relied on the immunoSEQ multiplex PCR assay. Not all clones reach the TCRdb copy of this immuneACCESS table, which keeps in-frame sequences only. Checked studies attribute under half of the gap to unresolved V genes and leave the rest unexplained. Here the sample has around 100,000 clones; about 80% occur a single time. The ten largest make up about an eighth of the sample. Sequencing used peripheral blood. These receptors originate from a woman in her 70s with acute or convalescent COVID-19.

V usage is TRBV27 and J usage is TRBJ2-7; the match to TRBD1 covers 8 bases. Looked up from germline, CDR1 is MNHEY and CDR2 is SMNVEV (reference sequence). This CDR3 is 15 amino acids long. Trimming removed 1 base from V and 1 base from J; junction bases left unmatched: 3. CDR3: CASSLLQGVSYEQYF. In nucleotides, the CDR3 is TGTGCCAGCAGTTTATTACAGGGGGTTTCCTACGAGCAGTACTTC.

This clone appeared a few times. The V call is TRBV5-1, the J call TRBJ2-5; D call uncertain. CDR3 length: 14 residues. V was pared by 0 bases and J by 1 base, with 7 bases between. Germline CDR1 reads SGHRS; CDR2 reads YFSETQ. CDR3 nucleotide sequence: TGCGCCAGCAGCTTGGGGTACAGCCAAGAGACCCAGTACTTC. Its protein is CASSLGYSQETQYF.

The J gene is TRBJ1-4, the V gene TRBV28; no definite D call. The CDR3 is 12 residues long. The germline CDR1 and CDR2 sequences are MDHEN and SYDVKM. V lost 3 bases and J 8 bases, leaving 7 bases between the germline ends. CDR3 sequence: CASSFGFEKLFF. CDR3 DNA: TGTGCCAGCAGTTTCGGGTTCGAAAAACTGTTTTTT.

Ten or more counts support this clone. The chain uses TRBV6-5 and TRBJ1-2; maybe TRBD1 (5 bases). Trimming removed 6 bases from V and 0 bases from J, with 8 bases in between. Per germline, CDR1 MNHEY and CDR2 SVGAGI. The CDR3 has 13 residues. CDR3 region: CASRGLTNYGYTF. CDR3 coding DNA: TGTGCCAGCAGGGGACTGACTAACTATGGCTACACCTTC.

CDR3: CSVVGAILYEQYF. CDR3 bases: TGCAGCGTTGTGGGAGCTATCCTCTACGAGCAGTACTTC. The J gene is TRBJ2-7, the V gene TRBV29-1; D possibly corresponds to TRBD2 (5 bases). The V end lost 4 bases, the J end lost 3 bases, and 13 bases lay between the germline ends. Per the germline V gene, CDR1 is SQVTM and CDR2 is ANQGSEA. This CDR3 spans 13 amino acids.

The rearrangement uses TRBV30 and TRBJ2-7, with D perhaps TRBD2 (6 bases). Germline CDR1 is GTSNPN and CDR2 is SVGIG (reference sequence). V lost 3 bases and J 1 base, leaving 7 bases between the germline ends. The CDR3 is made up of 12 amino acids. The CDR3 DNA reads as TGTGCCTGGAGGGGACTTTCCTACGAGCAGTACTTC. This codes for CAWRGLSYEQYF. Variable domain in full (rest from reference TRBV30 and TRBJ2-7): SQTIHQWPATLVQPVGSPLSLECTVEGTSNPNLYWYRQAAGRGLQLLFYSVGIGQISSEVPQNLSASRPQDRQFILSSKKLLLSDSGFYLCAWRGLSYEQYFGPGTRLTVT.

The chain combines TRBV12-3 or TRBV12-4 with TRBJ2-1, with D possibly TRBD2 on 6 matching bases. The V gene lost 7 bases and the J gene lost 3 bases, with 10 bases spanning the gap. This CDR3 has 13 residues. CDR3 region: CASTAGLYNEQFF. In nucleotides, the CDR3 is TGTGCCAGCACGGCGGGGCTCTACAATGAGCAGTTCTTC.

On this clone itself: Distinct nucleotide sequences in the sample also encode this CDR3. V is TRBV3-1 (or the pseudogene TRBV3-2) and J is TRBJ2-2, with D perhaps TRBD2 (6 bases). CDR3 length: 14 amino acids. V shed 3 bases and J shed 2 bases, with 7 bases lying between them. Germline CDR1 reads LGHDT; CDR2 reads YNNKEL (reference sequence). CDR3 in DNA: TGTGCCAGCAGCCAGGGAGGCAACACCGGGGAGCTGTTTTTT. The encoded protein is CASSQGGNTGELFF.

V and J are TRBV19 and TRBJ1-1; perhaps TRBD1 as D (5 bases). The CDR3 covers 14 residues. V was shortened by 7 bases and J by 0 bases, with 12 bases between the two germline ends. Germline V gene lookup returns CDR1 LNHDA and CDR2 SQIVND (reference sequence). CDR3 sequence (DNA): TGTGCCAGTACCAGACAGTCCATGAACACTGAAGCTTTCTTT. Translated, it gives CASTRQSMNTEAFF.

This clone came up a few times. The chain links TRBV7-2 to TRBJ2-3; the D gene is possibly TRBD1 (7 bases). This CDR3 has 16 residues. The V end lost 0 bases, the J end lost 4 bases, and 14 bases lay between the germline ends. CDR1 is SGHTA, CDR2 FQGNSA, per germline. Here the CDR3 reads CASSLAGGGGADTQYF. The CDR3 region has the DNA TGTGCCAGCAGCTTAGCCGGAGGGGGCGGCGCAGATACGCAGTATTTT.

The J gene is TRBJ2-1, the V gene TRBV4-1, with 11 bases matching TRBD2. Germline CDR1 and CDR2: MGHRA and YSYEKL. The CDR3 has 17 residues. With V trimmed by 1 base and J by 0 bases, 2 bases remained unmatched. CDR3 bases: TGCGCCAGCAGCCAAGGACTAGCGGGGTACTCCTACAATGAGCAGTTCTTC. It encodes CASSQGLAGYSYNEQFF.

The chain employs TRBV14 and TRBJ1-2, with 8 nucleotides matching TRBD1. In germline, CDR1 is SGHDN, CDR2 FVKESK. V shed 1 base, J shed 4 bases, and the junction held 5 bases outside the gene matches. CDR3 length equals 15 residues. Here the CDR3 reads CASSQGAGGGYGYTF. As DNA, the CDR3 is TGTGCCAGCAGCCAAGGAGCAGGGGGCGGCTATGGCTACACCTTC.

The chain employs TRBV3-1 (or the pseudogene TRBV3-2) and TRBJ1-2, with 7 bases matching TRBD1. J lost 3 bases, V lost 5 bases, and 9 bases had no gene match. This CDR3 contains 15 residues. Germline V CDR1 and CDR2: LGHDT, YNNKEL (reference sequence). This chain's CDR3 is CASSTVLDRDYGYTF. The CDR3 DNA is TGTGCCAGCAGCACCGTTCTTGACAGGGACTATGGCTACACCTTC.

The chain is built from TRBV7-6 and TRBJ2-3; TRBD1 aligns across 9 bases. Trimming took 4 bases from V and 9 from J; bases not matched to a gene: 11. CDR3 length equals 15 residues. Germline CDR1 is SGHVS and CDR2 is FNYEAQ. In DNA, the CDR3 is TGTGCCAGCAGCTACAGCCGGGGGACAGGGTACACGCAGTATTTT. Translation gives CASSYSRGTGYTQYF.

The chain links TRBV5-8 to TRBJ2-3, with D tentatively TRBD2 (5 bases). The V gene's germline CDR1 is SGHTS and CDR2 YDEGEE. V lost 1 base to trimming and J lost 4 bases, with 13 bases between them. This CDR3 is built from 15 residues. The CDR3 region has the DNA TGTGCCAGCAGCTTGAAAGGCCTAGCCCCAGATACGCAGTATTTT. This codes for CASSLKGLAPDTQYF.

This sequence joins TRBV11-2 and TRBJ2-5, with 9 bases that match TRBD1. CDR1 is SGHAT, CDR2 FQNNGV, per germline. The length of the CDR3 is 17 residues. V lost 3 bases, J lost 5 bases, and 13 bases stayed unmatched. DNA of the CDR3: TGTGCCAGCAGCTTCCGACCGGGACAGGGACTCGGGGAGACCCAGTACTTC. This sequence encodes CASSFRPGQGLGETQYF.

Only one count was recorded for this clone. The gene calls are TRBV12-3 or TRBV12-4 and TRBJ1-5, with D perhaps matching TRBD1 (5 bases). V shed 4 bases and J shed 6 bases, with 10 bases lying between them. The CDR3 runs 13 residues. The CDR3, as DNA: TGTGCCAGCAGTTCTTCCGGGGGTCAGCCCCAGCATTTT. Its translation: CASSSSGGQPQHF.

V is TRBV7-2 and J is TRBJ1-2, with 8 bases fitting TRBD1. The V gene's germline CDR1 is SGHTA and CDR2 FQGNSA. The CDR3 loop spans 14 amino acids. V shed 7 bases and J 4 bases; nucleotides not matched to a gene: 8. CDR3 DNA sequence: TGTGCCAGCAAAAAAACAGGGGGTAGCTATGGCTACACCTTC. The encoded protein is CASKKTGGSYGYTF.

The rearrangement joins TRBV29-1 to TRBJ1-2; maybe TRBD1 (5 bases). The ends were cut back, 4 bases at V and 3 bases at J, with 15 bases in the middle. CDR1 and CDR2 (germline): SQVTM, ANQGSEA. The CDR3 spans 14 residues. CDR3 nucleotides: TGCAGCGTTGCGGGGGGGAAGGATTACTATGGCTACACCTTC. It specifies CSVAGGKDYYGYTF.

The chain couples TRBV29-1 to TRBJ2-3; 7 nucleotides line up with TRBD1. Germline CDR1 and CDR2: SQVTM and ANQGSEA. The CDR3 loop spans 15 amino acids. V was pared by 5 bases and J by 2 bases, with 10 bases of the junction left unmatched. CDR3 in DNA: TGCAGCGTTTCCGAACTACAGGGGTACACAGATACGCAGTATTTT. Residues: CSVSELQGYTDTQYF.

This clone is a singleton in its sample. V is TRBV6-5 and J is TRBJ2-7; D is undetermined. The germline gives CDR1 MNHEY, CDR2 SVGAGI. Trimming shortened V by 5 bases and J by 5 bases, and 10 bases separated the two germline ends. The CDR3 is made up of 12 amino acids. The CDR3 here is CASSRNADEQYF. CDR3 nucleotides: TGTGCCAGCAGTCGGAACGCGGACGAGCAGTACTTC.

The gene calls are TRBV12-3 or TRBV12-4 and TRBJ1-4; D may be TRBD1 (6 bases). The CDR3 totals 11 residues. The V gene lost 1 base and the J gene lost 13 bases, with 7 bases spanning the gap. The CDR3: CASSLGDTLFF. In DNA form, the CDR3 reads TGTGCCAGCAGTTTAGGGGACACACTGTTTTTT.

The chain recombines TRBV29-1 with TRBJ1-2; D remains ambiguous. The ends were cut back, 4 bases at V and 6 bases at J, with 18 bases in the middle. CDR3 length: 14 residues. Germline lookup yields CDR1 SQVTM and CDR2 ANQGSEA. The CDR3 here is CSVVIQSREDGYTF. CDR3 DNA: TGCAGCGTTGTAATCCAAAGTAGGGAGGATGGCTACACCTTC.

Concerning this clone: One end of the junction fails to match germline, which may point to a read error. The V call is TRBV6-5, the J call TRBJ2-7, with 11 bases lining up with TRBD2. From germline, CDR1 is MNHEY and CDR2 SVGAGI. The CDR3 is made up of 15 amino acids. The CDR3 region has the DNA TGTGCCAGCAGGGGTAGCGGGGGGGCCTCCCACGAGCAGTACTTC. Translation: CASRGSGGASHEQYF.

This rearrangement joins TRBV5-1 to TRBJ2-7; 11 positions match TRBD1. The CDR3 has 15 amino acids. Germline V lookup: CDR1 SGHRS, CDR2 YFSETQ. V shed 0 bases and J 6 bases; nucleotides not matched to a gene: 5. The chain's CDR3 is CASSLAGTGGSEQYV. Here the CDR3 DNA reads TGCGCCAGCAGCTTGGCCGGGACAGGGGGAAGCGAGCAGTACGTC.